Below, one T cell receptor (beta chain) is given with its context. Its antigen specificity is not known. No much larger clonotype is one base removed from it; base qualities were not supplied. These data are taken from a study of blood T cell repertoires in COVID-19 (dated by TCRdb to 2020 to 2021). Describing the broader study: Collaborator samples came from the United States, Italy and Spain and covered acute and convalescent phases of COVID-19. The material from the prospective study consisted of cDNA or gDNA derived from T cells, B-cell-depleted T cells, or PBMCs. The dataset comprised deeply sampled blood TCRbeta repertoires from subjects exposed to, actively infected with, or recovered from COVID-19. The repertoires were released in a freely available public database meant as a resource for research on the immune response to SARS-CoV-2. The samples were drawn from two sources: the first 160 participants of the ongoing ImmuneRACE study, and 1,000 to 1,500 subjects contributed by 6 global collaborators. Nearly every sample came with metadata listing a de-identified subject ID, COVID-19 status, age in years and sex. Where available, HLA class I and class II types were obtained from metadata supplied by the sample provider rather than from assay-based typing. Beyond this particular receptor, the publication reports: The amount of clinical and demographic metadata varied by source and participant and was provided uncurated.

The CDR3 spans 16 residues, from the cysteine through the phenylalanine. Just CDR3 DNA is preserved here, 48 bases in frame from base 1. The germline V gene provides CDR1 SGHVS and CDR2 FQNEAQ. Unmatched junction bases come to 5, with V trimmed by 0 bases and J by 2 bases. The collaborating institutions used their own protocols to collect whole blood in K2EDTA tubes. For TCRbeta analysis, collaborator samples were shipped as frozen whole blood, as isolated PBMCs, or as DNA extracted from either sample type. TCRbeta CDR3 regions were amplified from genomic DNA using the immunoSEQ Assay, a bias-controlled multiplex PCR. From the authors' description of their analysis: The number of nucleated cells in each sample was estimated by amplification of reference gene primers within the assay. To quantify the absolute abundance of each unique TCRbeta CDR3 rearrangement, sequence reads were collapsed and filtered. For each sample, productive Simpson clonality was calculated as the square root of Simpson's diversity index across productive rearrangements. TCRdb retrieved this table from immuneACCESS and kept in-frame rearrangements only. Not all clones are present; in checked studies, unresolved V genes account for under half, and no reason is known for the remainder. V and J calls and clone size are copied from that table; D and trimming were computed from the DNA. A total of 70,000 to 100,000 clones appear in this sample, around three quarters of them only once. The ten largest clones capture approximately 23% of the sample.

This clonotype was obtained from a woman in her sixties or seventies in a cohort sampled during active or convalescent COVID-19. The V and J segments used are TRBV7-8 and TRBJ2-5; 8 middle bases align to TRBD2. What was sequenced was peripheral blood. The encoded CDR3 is CASSLAPSGGQETQYF. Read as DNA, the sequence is TGTGCCAGCAGCTTAGCCCCCAGCGGGGGTCAAGAGACCCAGTACTTC.